This entry concerns a single T cell receptor beta chain. The antigen is not known. This sample was taken from a study of CD8 T cells in Susac syndrome. Trimming cost V 2 bases and J 7 bases, with 12 bases left between them. This CDR3 region has 13 residues. Germline lookup yields CDR1 GTSNPN and CDR2 SVGIG (reference sequence). cDNA came from about 0.5 to 1 ug RNA primed by random hexamers. A single record per CDR3 protein comes from TCRdb applying MiXCR to the immunoSEQ multiplex PCR reads. The sample includes approximately 180,000 distinct CDR3 sequences, approximately 95% of them seen just once. TEMRA cells were FACS-enriched, and CD8+ and CD4+ T cells were isolated negatively. Study-wide results and caveats: TCR sequencing and HLA analysis covered a relatively small number of individuals.

The clonotype comes from a human donor with multiple sclerosis. The sequencing input was CD4+ T cells from PBMCs. The chain employs TRBV30 and TRBJ1-5; TRBD1 is a possible D gene (6 bases). CDR3 amino acids: CAWSPHQGQPQHF. The CDR3 nucleotides read TGTGCCTGGAGTCCTCACCAGGGGCAGCCCCAGCATTTT.